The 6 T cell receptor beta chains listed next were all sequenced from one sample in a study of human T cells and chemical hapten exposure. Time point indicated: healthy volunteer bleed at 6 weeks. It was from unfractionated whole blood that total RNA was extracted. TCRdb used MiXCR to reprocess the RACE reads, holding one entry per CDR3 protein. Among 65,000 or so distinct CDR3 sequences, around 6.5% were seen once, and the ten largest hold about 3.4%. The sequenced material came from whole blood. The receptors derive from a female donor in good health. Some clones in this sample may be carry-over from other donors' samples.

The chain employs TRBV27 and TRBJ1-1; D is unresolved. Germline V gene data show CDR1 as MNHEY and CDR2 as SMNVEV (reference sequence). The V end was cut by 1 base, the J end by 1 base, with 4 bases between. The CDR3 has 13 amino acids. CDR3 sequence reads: CASSLYSNTEAFF. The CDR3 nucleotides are TGTGCCAGCAGTTTATATTCGAACACTGAAGCTTTCTTT.

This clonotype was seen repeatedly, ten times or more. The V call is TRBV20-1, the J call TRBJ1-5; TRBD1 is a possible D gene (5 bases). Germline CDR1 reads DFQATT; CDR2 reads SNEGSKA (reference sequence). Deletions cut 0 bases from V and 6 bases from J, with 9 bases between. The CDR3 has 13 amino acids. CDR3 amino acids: CSARDGGVQPQHF. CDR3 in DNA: TGCAGTGCTAGAGATGGGGGGGTTCAGCCCCAGCATTTT.

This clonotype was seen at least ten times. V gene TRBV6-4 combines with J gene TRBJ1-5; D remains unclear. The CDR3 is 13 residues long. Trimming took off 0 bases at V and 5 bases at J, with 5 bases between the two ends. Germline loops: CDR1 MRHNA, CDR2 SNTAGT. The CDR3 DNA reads TGTGCCAGCAGTGACTCTCCTGATCAGCCCCAGCATTTT. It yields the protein CASSDSPDQPQHF.

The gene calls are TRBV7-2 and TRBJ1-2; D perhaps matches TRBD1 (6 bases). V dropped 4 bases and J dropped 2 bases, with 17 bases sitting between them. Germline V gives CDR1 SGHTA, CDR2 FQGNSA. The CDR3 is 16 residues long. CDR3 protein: CASSYRPGEGNYGYTF. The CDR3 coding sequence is TGTGCCAGCAGCTACCGGCCAGGGGAAGGAAACTATGGCTACACCTTC. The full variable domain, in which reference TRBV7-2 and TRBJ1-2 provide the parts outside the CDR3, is GAGVSQSPSNKVTEKGKDVELRCDPISGHTALYWYRQSLGQGLEFLIYFQGNSAPDKSGLPSDRFSAERTGGSVSTLTIQRTQQEDSAVYLCASSYRPGEGNYGYTFGSGTRLTVV.

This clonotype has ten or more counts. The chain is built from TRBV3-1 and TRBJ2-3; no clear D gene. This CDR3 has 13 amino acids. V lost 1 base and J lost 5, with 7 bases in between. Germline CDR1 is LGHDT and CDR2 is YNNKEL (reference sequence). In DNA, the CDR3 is TGTGCCAGCAGCCAAGGTGGGGAAGATACGCAGTATTTT. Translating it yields CASSQGGEDTQYF.

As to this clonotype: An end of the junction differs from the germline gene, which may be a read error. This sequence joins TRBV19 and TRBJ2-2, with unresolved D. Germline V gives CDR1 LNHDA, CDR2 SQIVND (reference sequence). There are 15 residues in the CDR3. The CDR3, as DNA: TGTGCCAATAGTACTTCAGCGAGGAACACCGGGGAGCTGTTTTTT. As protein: CANSTSARNTGELFF.